The clone carrying this T cell receptor beta chain appeared once. Its matching antigen is unknown. These data come from a study of OX40 agonist ivuxolimab in advanced cancers. For the study at large: The dose-escalation group included hepatocellular carcinoma, melanoma, renal cell carcinoma and head and neck cancer. Patients were roughly 83% male with ages roughly 20 to 80, mean approximately 55.

Researchers took blood at baseline, on cycle 4 day 1, and on cycle 7 day 1. Using immunoSEQ multiplex PCR, the repertoire was profiled, and TCRdb retains in-frame clones only, with some absent. Of 100,000 or so clones listed, approximately 90% are singletons. Study-wide points: Averaged across samples, CD8+ T cells carried more expanded clones than CD4+ did.

This sequence originates from an adult with an advanced solid tumor such as melanoma, head and neck, liver or kidney cancer. Sequencing was performed on CD4+ or CD8+ T cells sorted from blood, taken in a trial of the OX40 agonist ivuxolimab.

CDR3 nucleotides: TGCAGCGTTGAAGGGACAGCTCAAGAGACCCAGTACTTC. This codes for CSVEGTAQETQYF. The chain links TRBV29-1 to TRBJ2-5, with D possibly being TRBD1 (6 bases). Trimming left V 1 base short and J 2 bases short, with 8 bases between. Per the germline V gene, CDR1 is SQVTM and CDR2 is ANQGSEA. CDR3 length: 13 amino acids.